Listed below are T cell receptor beta chains from one sample, sequenced in a study of T cells in Graves' hyperthyroidism and ophthalmopathy. TCRdb ran MiXCR on the multiplex PCR reads and lists one entry per CDR3 protein. This table holds about 700,000 distinct CDR3 sequences, around 15% found once. The sequenced sample was blood. Receptors were obtained from a woman aged 18-30 years with Graves' hyperthyroidism. Both conserved end residues are part of each CDR3. The D gene is left open where the match is weak. Only part of the rows carry a size: once, few, many, or a class if the clone is expanded.

CDR3,DNA,V,D,size,length,J
CASSLDEKGQWNTEAFF,TGTGCCAGCAGCTTAGATGAGAAGGGACAGTGGAACACTGAAGCTTTCTTT,TRBV11-2,TRBD1,.,17,TRBJ1-1
CASSMRTSGWGQETQYF,TGTGCCAGTAGTATGAGGACTAGCGGATGGGGTCAAGAGACCCAGTACTTC,TRBV19,TRBD2,.,17,TRBJ2-5
CASSESLAGGPGPYEQYF,TGTGCCAGCAGTGAAAGTCTAGCGGGAGGGCCAGGGCCCTACGAGCAGTACTTC,TRBV2,TRBD2,many,18,TRBJ2-7
CASTPTGTSDVPQHF,TGTGCCAGCACCCCCACAGGGACCTCGGACGTGCCCCAGCATTTT,TRBV28,.,many,15,TRBJ1-5
CASSGGRRSYNEQFF,TGTGCCAGCAGTGGGGGGCGAAGGTCCTACAATGAGCAGTTCTTC,TRBV2,.,.,15,TRBJ2-1
CASTGTGNEKLFF,TGTGCCAGCACTGGGACAGGGAATGAAAAACTGTTTTTT,TRBV6-7,TRBD1,.,13,TRBJ1-4
CSATGRRGSYEQFF,TGCAGCGCCACGGGCCGCAGGGGCTCCTACGAGCAGTTCTTC,TRBV29-1,.,.,14,TRBJ2-1
CAWRSSGRAGTGELFF,TGTGCCTGGAGGTCTAGCGGGAGGGCGGGCACCGGGGAGCTGTTTTTT,TRBV30,TRBD2,.,16,TRBJ2-2
CASSLTGTLTNEQFF,TGTGCCAGCAGCTTGACCGGGACCTTGACCAATGAGCAGTTCTTC,TRBV9,.,.,15,TRBJ2-1
CSVNTGTGGRRDGYTF,TGCAGCGTGAATACCGGGACAGGGGGCAGGAGGGATGGCTACACCTTC,TRBV29-1,TRBD1,many,16,TRBJ1-2